The rows below give T cell receptor beta chains drawn from one sample of a study of T cells in localized non-small cell lung cancer. TCRdb's table, derived via immunoSEQ multiplex PCR, lists solely in-frame clones and lacks some. Here the sample spans just under 20,000 clones, 75% to 90% being singletons. The sequenced sample was peripheral blood, obtained before any cancer treatment. The receptor source for this set is a man aged 35-69 years with stage I lung adenocarcinoma. Each CDR3 is given with its conserved first and last residue. Fields, in order: clone size, V gene, D gene, J gene, CDR3 DNA, CDR3 protein. A D gene is named only where the DNA matches it firmly. Clone size is given for some rows only: seen once, a few or many times, or a class if the clone is expanded.

>.|TRBV15|.|TRBJ2-1
TGTGCCACCAGCAGAGATCCCCGAAGCTCCTACAATGAGCAGTTCTTC
CATSRDPRSSYNEQFF
>few|TRBV28|.|TRBJ2-7
TGTGCCAGCAGTTCCGGAGGGGGGGGGACCTACGAGCAGTACTTC
CASSSGGGGTYEQYF
>.|TRBV18|TRBD1|TRBJ1-4
TGTGCCAGCTCTCCCCAGGGGGTTGCAACTAATGAAAAACTGTTTTTT
CASSPQGVATNEKLFF
>.|TRBV19|.|TRBJ2-3
TGTGCCAGTAGTATAGGTATGGATACGCAGTATTTT
CASSIGMDTQYF
>.|TRBV2|.|TRBJ1-6
TGTGCCAGCAGTAAGACGCATCGGTGGAGTTTCGATTCACCCCTCCACTTT
CASSKTHRWSFDSPLHF
>.|TRBV5-1|.|TRBJ1-1
TGCGCCAGCAGCTTGGTTTGGGGTGGGGTAGCTTTCTTT
CASSLVWGGVAFF
>medium-sized|TRBV9|.|TRBJ1-2
TGTGCCAGCAGCGCGCTAGGAGGCTACACCTTC
CASSALGGYTF
>few|TRBV27|.|TRBJ2-5
TGTGCCAGCAGTCCCGGTAGGGATCCAGAGACCCAGTACTTC
CASSPGRDPETQYF
>.|TRBV30|.|TRBJ1-3
TGTGCCTGGAGTAAAGACCGGCGGAGTGCCATATATTTT
CAWSKDRRSAIYF
>.|TRBV29-1|.|TRBJ1-2
TGCAGCGTTGTTGGCAGGGGCTATGGCTACACCTTC
CSVVGRGYGYTF
>.|TRBV19|.|TRBJ2-2
TGTGCCAGTAGTATAGCCCACGGGCCCGGGGAGCTGTTTTTT
CASSIAHGPGELFF
>.|TRBV23-1|.|TRBJ2-7
TGCGCCAGCAGTCAATCGTTGCCGACAGGTAGCTCCTACGAGCAGTACTTC
CASSQSLPTGSSYEQYF
>.|TRBV14|.|TRBJ2-5
TGTGCCAGCAGCCATCAACAGGGCGGAGAGACCCAGTACTTC
CASSHQQGGETQYF
>.|TRBV5-5|TRBD1|TRBJ1-2
TGTGCCAGCAGCCCAGGCACCGCAGGGACAGGGATTGACTATGGCTACACCTTC
CASSPGTAGTGIDYGYTF
>.|TRBV5-4|.|TRBJ2-5
TGTGCCAGCAGCCATTCGCGGGGTCCGGAGACCCAGTACTTC
CASSHSRGPETQYF
>.|TRBV5-6|.|TRBJ2-1
TGTGCCAGCAGCTTACATCGGCAGAGCTCCTACAATGAGCAGTTCTTC
CASSLHRQSSYNEQFF
>.|TRBV6-1|.|TRBJ1-5
TGTGCCAGCAGTGTGGCAGGGGCTAGCAATCAGCCCCAGCATTTT
CASSVAGASNQPQHF
>.|TRBV25-1|.|TRBJ2-7
TGTGCCAGCAGTAACACCCTCCAGGGCGAGCAGTACTTC
CASSNTLQGEQYF
>.|TRBV7-2|TRBD2|TRBJ2-3
TGTGCCAGCAGCTTCGGCCGGGGGAGGTTAGCGGGGTTGAATACGCAGTATTTT
CASSFGRGRLAGLNTQYF
>once|TRBV14|.|TRBJ2-7
TGTGCCAGCAGCCCGGGGGTGTCCTACGAGCAGTACTTC
CASSPGVSYEQYF
>.|TRBV18|TRBD2|TRBJ2-7
TGTGCCAGCTCACCAACTAGCGGCCACGAGCAGTACTTC
CASSPTSGHEQYF
>.|TRBV5-1|.|TRBJ1-1
TGCGCCAGCAGCTTGGCCGGAGGCAGAAACACTGAAGCTTTCTTT
CASSLAGGRNTEAFF
>.|TRBV5-1|TRBD1|TRBJ2-7
TGCGCCAGCAAAACCGAGACAGGGTTAACTAGGGAGCAGTACTTC
CASKTETGLTREQYF
>once|TRBV5-4|.|TRBJ2-1
TGTGCCAGCAGCTTGATTCTAGCCAACGTTCAGTTCTTC
CASSLILANVQFF
>.|TRBV7-6|.|TRBJ2-1
TGTGCCAGCAGCTTAGGAGTCGGGGTCAATGAGCAGTTCTTC
CASSLGVGVNEQFF
>once|TRBV6-1|.|TRBJ1-1
TGTGGATTGGGGCAGGCGTACACTGAAGCTTTCTTT
CGLGQAYTEAFF
>.|TRBV19|TRBD2|TRBJ2-7
TGTGCCAGTAGCCTATCCGGGGGGATCTACGAGCAGTACTTC
CASSLSGGIYEQYF
>.|TRBV5-1|TRBD2|TRBJ2-2
TGCGCCAGCAGCCCTCCGGGACTAGCGGTCCCTCGAGGAAACACCGGGGAGCTGTTTTTT
CASSPPGLAVPRGNTGELFF
>.|TRBV9|.|TRBJ2-1
TGTGCCAGCAGCCGAACAGGGAATGAGCAGTTCTTC
CASSRTGNEQFF
>.|TRBV4-1|.|TRBJ2-7
TGCGCCAGCAGCCAAGATGCGCAGGGGAGTGACGAGCAGTACTTC
CASSQDAQGSDEQYF
>once|TRBV11-2|.|TRBJ1-2
TGTGCCAGCAGCTTAGGGGAGGGCGAGAATGGCTACACCTTC
CASSLGEGENGYTF
>.|TRBV6-1|.|TRBJ1-2
TGTGCCAGCATGGAAAAATATACCAATGGCTACACCTTC
CASMEKYTNGYTF
>.|TRBV28|.|TRBJ2-2
TGTGCCAGCAGTAGAAGGGGTACCGGGGAGCTGTTTTTT
CASSRRGTGELFF
>.|TRBV5-6|.|TRBJ2-2
TGTGCCAGCAGCCACCTCGTGGGTTTAAACACCGGGGAGCTGTTTTTT
CASSHLVGLNTGELFF
>.|TRBV29-1|.|TRBJ2-1
TGCAGCGTTCGATCCTACAATGAGCAGTTCTTC
CSVRSYNEQFF
>.|TRBV9|.|TRBJ1-2
TGTGCCAGCAGCGTAGAAGCAAACCCTTTCTATGGCTACACCTTC
CASSVEANPFYGYTF
>.|TRBV30|.|TRBJ2-5
TGTGCCTGGAGTGTAGATGGACAGCAAGAGACCCAGTACTTC
CAWSVDGQQETQYF
>.|TRBV5-6|.|TRBJ2-3
TGTGCCAGCAGCCGTAGGGGGTGGTTCACAGATACGCAGTATTTT
CASSRRGWFTDTQYF
>.|TRBV2|TRBD2|TRBJ2-4
TGTGCCAGCAGCGCGACGGCCGGGACTAGCGCCAAAAACATTCAGTACTTC
CASSATAGTSAKNIQYF
>.|TRBV18|.|TRBJ2-1
TGTGCCAGCTCACCGGCGACTAGGAGCTCCTACAATGAGCAGTTCTTC
CASSPATRSSYNEQFF
>.|TRBV28|.|TRBJ1-2
TGTGCCAGCAGTTTTCGGGGGGCCTTTTTCTTTGGCTACACCTTC
CASSFRGAFFFGYTF
>.|TRBV28|.|TRBJ1-5
TGTGCCAGCAGTCCTGTGCAGAATCAGCCCCAGCATTTT
CASSPVQNQPQHF
>.|TRBV6-1|.|TRBJ1-5
TGTGCCAGCAGTGAAGCGCTTCGTCAGCCCCAGCATTTT
CASSEALRQPQHF
>.|TRBV5-1|.|TRBJ2-2
TGCGCCAGCAGCTTGATGGGAAACACCGGGGAGCTGTTTTTT
CASSLMGNTGELFF
>.|TRBV6-5|TRBD1|TRBJ1-1
TGTGCCAGCAGTTCAGGGGGATGGACTGAAGCTTTCTTT
CASSSGGWTEAFF
>.|TRBV30|TRBD1|TRBJ1-3
TGTGCCTGGAGTACGTCCCGGACAGGCATCTCTGGAAACACCATATATTTT
CAWSTSRTGISGNTIYF
>.|TRBV2|.|TRBJ2-7
TGTGCCAGCAGCCGGGGATCCTACGAGCAGTACTTC
CASSRGSYEQYF